This T cell receptor beta chain was found in a study of T cell responses to AZD1222 COVID-19 vaccine. Study results and limitations: Among the donors, most were white British and more were female, and clonal diversity was possibly underestimated.

Using immunoSEQ multiplex PCR, the repertoire was profiled, and TCRdb retains in-frame clones only, with some absent. The top ten clones hold less than 6.5% of a sample with 140,000 to 150,000 clones, over 85% of them seen once. As for this clone: The antigen remains undetermined.

This specimen was peripheral blood, taken on day 0 of AZD1222 vaccination. The sequence was obtained from an adult in good health.

CDR3 sequence (DNA): TGTGCCAGCAAAAAGCGACAACCCAATCAGCCCCAGCATTTT. Its translation is CASKKRQPNQPQHF. The V call is TRBV25-1, the J call TRBJ1-5, with D hard to call. This CDR3 is built from 14 residues. The V gene's germline CDR1 is MGHDK and CDR2 SYGVNS. Trimming removed 7 bases from V and 3 bases from J, with 13 bases in between.